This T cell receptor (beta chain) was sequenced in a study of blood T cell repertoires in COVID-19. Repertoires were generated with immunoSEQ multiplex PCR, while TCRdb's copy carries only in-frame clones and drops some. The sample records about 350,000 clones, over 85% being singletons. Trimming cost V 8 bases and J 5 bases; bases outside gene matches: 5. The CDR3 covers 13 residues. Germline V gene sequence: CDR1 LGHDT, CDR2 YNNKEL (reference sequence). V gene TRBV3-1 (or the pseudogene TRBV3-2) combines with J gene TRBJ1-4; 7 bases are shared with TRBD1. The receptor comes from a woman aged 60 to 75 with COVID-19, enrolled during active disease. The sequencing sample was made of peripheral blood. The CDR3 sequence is CASGDSKNEKLFF. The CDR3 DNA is TGTGCCAGCGGGGACAGCAAGAATGAAAAACTGTTTTTT.